This T cell receptor (beta chain) was sequenced for a study of tumor-infiltrating lymphocytes in primary liver carcinoma. About the research overall: Stage T1-T3 N0M0 and a size of 4.2 to 10 cm characterized the tumors. Sample yields of productive TCRbeta reads, ranging from roughly 3.5 to 8 million, were similar across tissue types.

Comments on this clonotype: Germline is not matched at one junction end, which may reflect a read error.

Without any cell sorting, roughly 20-33 mg of bulk tissue yielded co-extracted RNA and DNA. Patients underwent surgical resection for primary liver carcinoma. Five distinct regions per tumor were sampled. Germline V gene sequence: CDR1 MGHRA, CDR2 YSYEKL. CDR3 size: 15 residues. Total RNA (approximately 450 ng) served as template for TCR beta cDNA synthesis primed by a constant-region primer. Investigators got TCR beta libraries out of three nested multiplex PCR rounds, done with slightly modified ARM-PCR. Each of the first two PCR rounds ran approximately 11 cycles with TRBV1-TRBV30 forward and C-beta reverse primers. One entry per CDR3 protein results from TCRdb running MiXCR on the multiplex PCR reads. The sample carries 75,000 to 90,000 distinct CDR3 sequences, around 70% recorded once.

This chain uses TRBV4-1 with TRBJ1-5; the D is unclear. Sample: liver tumor tissue from sampling region 1. The subset denotes: tumor region T1, superior pole. This sequence originates from a man aged 35-49 years with primary liver carcinoma and hepatitis B virus infection. The CDR3 region is CSSSQDEGSNQPQHF. DNA of the CDR3: TGCTCCAGCAGCCAAGATGAAGGGAGCAATCAGCCCCAGCATTTT.